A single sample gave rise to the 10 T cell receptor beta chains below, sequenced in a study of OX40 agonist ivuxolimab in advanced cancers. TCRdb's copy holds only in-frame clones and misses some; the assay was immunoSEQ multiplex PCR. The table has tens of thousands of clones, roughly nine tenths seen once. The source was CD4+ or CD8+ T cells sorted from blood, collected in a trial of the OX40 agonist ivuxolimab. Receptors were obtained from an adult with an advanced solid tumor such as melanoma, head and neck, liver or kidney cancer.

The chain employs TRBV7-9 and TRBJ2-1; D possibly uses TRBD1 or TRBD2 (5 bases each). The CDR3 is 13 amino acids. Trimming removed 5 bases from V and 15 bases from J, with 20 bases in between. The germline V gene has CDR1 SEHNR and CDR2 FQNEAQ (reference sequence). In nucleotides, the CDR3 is TGTGCCAGCAGCCTGTCGGGTGGACCGGGGCCGTTCTTC. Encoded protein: CASSLSGGPGPFF.

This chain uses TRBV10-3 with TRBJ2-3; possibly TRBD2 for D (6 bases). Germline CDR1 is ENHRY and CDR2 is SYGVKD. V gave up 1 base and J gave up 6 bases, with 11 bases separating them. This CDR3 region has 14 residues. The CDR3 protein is CAISEWRGSDTQYF. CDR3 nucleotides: TGTGCCATCAGTGAGTGGCGGGGTTCGGATACGCAGTATTTT.

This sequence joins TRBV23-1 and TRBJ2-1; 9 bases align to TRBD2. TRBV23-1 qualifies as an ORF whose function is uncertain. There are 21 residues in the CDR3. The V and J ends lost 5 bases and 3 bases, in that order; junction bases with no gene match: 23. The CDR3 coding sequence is TGCGCCAGCAGTTTCCTAACCGTAGCGGGAGAACCGGCCCAATGCTACAATGAGCAGTTCTTC. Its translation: CASSFLTVAGEPAQCYNEQFF.

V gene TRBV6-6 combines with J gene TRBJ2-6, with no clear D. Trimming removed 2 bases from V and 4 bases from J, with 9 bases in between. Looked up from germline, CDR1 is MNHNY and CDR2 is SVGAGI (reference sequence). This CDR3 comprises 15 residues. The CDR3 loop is CASSYTVAGANVLTF. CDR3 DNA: TGTGCCAGCAGTTACACGGTCGCCGGGGCCAACGTCCTGACTTTC.

Written as DNA, the CDR3 is TGTGCCAGCAGTCCAGGGACAGGGTTTAACGAGCAGTACTTC. It encodes CASSPGTGFNEQYF. The chain is built from TRBV27 and TRBJ2-7, with 9 nucleotides matching TRBD1. With 5 bases clipped from V and 5 bases from J, the junction kept 7 bases outside the gene matches. The CDR3 has 14 residues. Germline CDR1 and CDR2: MNHEY and SMNVEV (reference sequence).

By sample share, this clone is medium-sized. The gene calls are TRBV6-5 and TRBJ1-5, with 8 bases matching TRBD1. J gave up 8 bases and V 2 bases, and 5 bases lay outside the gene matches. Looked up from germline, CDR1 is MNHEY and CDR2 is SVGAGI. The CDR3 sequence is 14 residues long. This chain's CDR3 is CASSYGQGVEPQHF. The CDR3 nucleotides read TGTGCCAGCAGTTACGGACAGGGTGTAGAGCCCCAGCATTTT.

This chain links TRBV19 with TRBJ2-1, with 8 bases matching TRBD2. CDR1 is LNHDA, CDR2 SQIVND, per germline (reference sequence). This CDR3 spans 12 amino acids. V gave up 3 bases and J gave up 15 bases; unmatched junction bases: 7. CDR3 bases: TGTGCCAGTAGTATCCGGCGGGAGGATCGGTTCTTC. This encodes CASSIRREDRFF.

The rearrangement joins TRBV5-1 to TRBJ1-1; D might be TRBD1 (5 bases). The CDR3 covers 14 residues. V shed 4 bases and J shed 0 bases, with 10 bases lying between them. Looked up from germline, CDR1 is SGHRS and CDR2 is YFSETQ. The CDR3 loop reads CASSTGLVNTEAFF. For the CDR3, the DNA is TGCGCCAGCAGCACGGGACTCGTGAACACTGAAGCTTTCTTT.

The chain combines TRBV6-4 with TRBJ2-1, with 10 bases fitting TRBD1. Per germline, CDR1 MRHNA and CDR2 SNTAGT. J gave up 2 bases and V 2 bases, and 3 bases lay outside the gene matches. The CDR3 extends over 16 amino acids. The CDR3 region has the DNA TGTGCCAGCAGTGACCGGGGGACAGGGGCCTACAATGAGCAGTTCTTC. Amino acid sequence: CASSDRGTGAYNEQFF.

The CDR3: CASNVGFTYEQYF. The CDR3, as DNA: TGTGCCAGCAACGTCGGGTTTACCTACGAGCAGTACTTC. V gene TRBV6-6 combines with J gene TRBJ2-7; D gene unclear. Germline CDR1 and CDR2: MNHNY and SVGAGI (reference sequence). The CDR3 has 13 residues. Trimming pared 7 bases from V and 2 bases from J, leaving 12 bases between.